Following are 13 T cell receptor beta chains from one sample sequenced in a study of blood T cell repertoires in COVID-19. This table comes from immunoSEQ multiplex PCR, and its TCRdb copy is limited to in-frame clones, with some not included. The sample contains roughly 250,000 clones, approximately 80% of which appear only once. Sequencing input: peripheral blood. The receptors derive from a woman aged 60-75 years with active or convalescent COVID-19.

This chain uses TRBV7-9 with TRBJ1-2; 9 bases map to TRBD1. The CDR3 runs to 16 residues. Germline V gene lookup returns CDR1 SEHNR and CDR2 FQNEAQ (reference sequence). The V segment lost 5 bases and the J segment 3 bases; nucleotides outside the gene matches: 10. CDR3 amino acids: CASSHPRDRGDYGYTF. The CDR3 DNA follows: TGTGCCAGCAGCCATCCTCGAGACAGGGGGGACTATGGCTACACCTTC.

This clone was seen a few times. The J gene is TRBJ1-2, the V gene TRBV5-8; D gene unclear. The length of the CDR3 is 15 residues. CDR1 is SGHTS, CDR2 YDEGEE, per germline. Deletions cut 3 bases from V and 0 bases from J, with 12 bases between. CDR3: CASSWAGGANYGYTF. CDR3 DNA sequence: TGTGCCAGCAGCTGGGCAGGAGGCGCTAACTATGGCTACACCTTC.

J is TRBJ1-5 and V is TRBV10-3; maybe TRBD1 (5 bases). V was shortened by 5 bases and J by 0 bases, with 11 bases between the two germline ends. This CDR3 has 15 residues. Germline CDR1 reads ENHRY; CDR2 reads SYGVKD. The CDR3 DNA reads as TGTGCCATCAGTCCTCAGGGAACTAGCAATCAGCCCCAGCATTTT. The encoded protein is CAISPQGTSNQPQHF.

V and J are TRBV19 and TRBJ1-3; weak D call: TRBD1 (6 bases). V was shortened by 8 bases and J by 0 bases, with 26 bases between the two germline ends. This CDR3 has 19 residues. CDR1 and CDR2 from the germline V gene are LNHDA and SQIVND (reference sequence). The CDR3 region has the DNA TGTGCCAGTCGATTGGACAGCTTAACTCTCTCGAGCTCTGGAAACACCATATATTTT. It yields the protein CASRLDSLTLSSSGNTIYF.

The genes are TRBV7-9 and TRBJ2-1; D gene ambiguous. The CDR3 runs to 12 residues. Germline values: CDR1 SEHNR, CDR2 FQNEAQ (reference sequence). V was clipped by 1 base and J by 8 bases, with 6 bases between them. CDR3 DNA: TGTGCCAGCAGCTTAGTCTTCTATGAGCAGTTCTTC. It is translated as CASSLVFYEQFF.

This sequence joins TRBV19 and TRBJ1-2, with D tentatively TRBD1 (6 bases). Trimming took off 7 bases at V and 4 bases at J, with 28 bases between the two ends. The CDR3 runs to 18 residues. Germline V CDR1 and CDR2: LNHDA, SQIVND (reference sequence). The CDR3 is CASISPQGFDFSVYGYTF. In nucleotides, the CDR3 is TGTGCCAGTATTTCTCCCCAGGGGTTCGATTTTTCCGTCTATGGCTACACCTTC.

This clone has a handful of counts. The chain has TRBV7-2 and TRBJ1-2; TRBD1 matches 7 bases. Germline lookup yields CDR1 SGHTA and CDR2 FQGNSA. There are 13 residues in the CDR3. After removal of 5 bases from V and 4 bases from J, the junction contained 4 bases not matched to a gene. DNA of the CDR3: TGTGCCAGCAGCCGTACAGGGGCCTATGGCTACACCTTC. This gives the protein CASSRTGAYGYTF.

This chain connects TRBV11-1 to TRBJ2-5; 8 bases agree with TRBD1. V lost 1 base to trimming and J lost 5 bases; unmatched junction nucleotides: 9. The CDR3 runs 16 residues. From germline, CDR1 is SGHAT and CDR2 FQDESV (reference sequence). CDR3 sequence (DNA): TGTGCCAGCAGCTTAGAAGGTTCAGGGGGCAAGGAGACCCAGTACTTC. It is translated as CASSLEGSGGKETQYF.

As to this clone: Its ends do not fully match the called genes, so a read error is possible. V and J are TRBV12-3 or TRBV12-4 and TRBJ2-1; 9 bases line up with TRBD1. The length of the CDR3 is 12 residues. In DNA form, the CDR3 reads TGTGCCAGCACCATTGCTTGGGACAGGGCAGTCTTC. Protein sequence: CASTIAWDRAVF.

This clone has a handful of counts. The V gene is TRBV6-5, the J gene TRBJ1-2, with D hard to call. The CDR3 length is 11 residues. Germline loops: CDR1 MNHEY, CDR2 SVGAGI. The V end was cut by 11 bases, the J end by 0 bases, with 7 bases between. The CDR3 sequence is CACGTNYGYTF. In DNA form, the CDR3 reads TGTGCCTGCGGGACTAACTATGGCTACACCTTC.

The chain uses TRBV5-1 and TRBJ1-1; D ambiguous. The CDR3 extends over 14 amino acids. Germline V gene data show CDR1 as SGHRS and CDR2 as YFSETQ. Trimming removed 4 bases from V and 1 base from J, with 11 bases in between. In nucleotides, the CDR3 is TGCGCCAGCAGCGGTTCAACGGGGAACACTGAAGCTTTCTTT. Translating gives CASSGSTGNTEAFF.

The rearrangement uses TRBV13 and TRBJ1-2; D ambiguous. With 2 bases removed from V and 5 bases from J, the gap between germline ends came to 21 bases. The CDR3 runs 17 residues. Germline V CDR1 and CDR2: PRHDT, FYEKMQ (reference sequence). The CDR3 protein is CASSLQGSGGSRYGYTF. Written as DNA, the CDR3 is TGTGCCAGCAGCTTACAAGGGTCCGGCGGGTCCCGTTATGGCTACACCTTC.

V usage is TRBV5-1 and J usage is TRBJ2-1, with 15 nucleotides matching TRBD2. The V gene end was trimmed by 4 bases and the J gene end by 4 bases; junction bases not matched to a gene: 12. This CDR3 spans 19 amino acids. Germline lookup yields CDR1 SGHRS and CDR2 YFSETQ. The CDR3 sequence: CASSLGLAGGLFSYNEQFF. DNA for the CDR3: TGCGCCAGCAGCCTCGGACTAGCGGGGGGGCTGTTCTCTTACAATGAGCAGTTCTTC.